This T cell receptor beta chain was sequenced during a study of blood T cell repertoires in COVID-19. Assay used: immunoSEQ multiplex PCR; TCRdb lists only in-frame clones, some missing. The table includes under 200,000 clones, roughly 83% detected once. The V segment lost 5 bases and the J segment 2 bases; nucleotides outside the gene matches: 5. From germline, CDR1 is MNHEY and CDR2 SVGAGI. The CDR3 totals 15 residues. The sequenced sample consisted of peripheral blood. The sequence derives from a human donor in a cohort sampled during active COVID-19. This rearrangement joins TRBV6-5 to TRBJ2-5; 10 bases fit TRBD2. The CDR3 DNA reads TGTGCCAGCAGTAAACCTAGCGGGGGTCAAGAGACCCAGTACTTC. Protein: CASSKPSGGQETQYF.